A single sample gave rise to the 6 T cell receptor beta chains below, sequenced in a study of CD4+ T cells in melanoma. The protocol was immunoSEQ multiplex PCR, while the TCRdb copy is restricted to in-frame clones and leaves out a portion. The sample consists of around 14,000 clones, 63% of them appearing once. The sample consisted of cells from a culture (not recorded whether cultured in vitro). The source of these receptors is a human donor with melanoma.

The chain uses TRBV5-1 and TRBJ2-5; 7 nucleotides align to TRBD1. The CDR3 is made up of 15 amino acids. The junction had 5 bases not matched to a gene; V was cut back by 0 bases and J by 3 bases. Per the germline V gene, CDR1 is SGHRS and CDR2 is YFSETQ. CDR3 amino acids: CASSLASDREETQYF. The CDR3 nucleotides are TGCGCCAGCAGCTTGGCTTCCGACAGGGAAGAGACCCAGTACTTC. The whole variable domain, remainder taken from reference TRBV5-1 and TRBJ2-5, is KAGVTQTPRYLIKTRGQQVTLSCSPISGHRSVSWYQQTPGQGLQFLFEYFSETQRNKGNFPGRFSGRQFSNSRSEMNVSTLELGDSALYLCASSLASDREETQYFGPGTRLLVL.

The CDR3: CASSQVGRGSSNEAFF. In nucleotides, the CDR3 is TGCGCCAGCAGCCAAGTAGGACGGGGAAGTTCCAATGAAGCTTTCTTT. The chain recombines TRBV4-1 with TRBJ1-1, with no clear D. The CDR3 is 16 amino acids. The germline V and J ends were trimmed by 1 base and 7 bases, with 19 bases remaining between them. In germline, CDR1 is MGHRA, CDR2 YSYEKL.

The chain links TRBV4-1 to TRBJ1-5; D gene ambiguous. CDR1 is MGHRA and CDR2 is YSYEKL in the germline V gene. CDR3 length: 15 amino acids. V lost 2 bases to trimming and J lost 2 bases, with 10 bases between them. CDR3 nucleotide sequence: TGCGCCAGCAGCCAAAGAAGAGGGCGCAATCAGCCCCAGCATTTT. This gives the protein CASSQRRGRNQPQHF.

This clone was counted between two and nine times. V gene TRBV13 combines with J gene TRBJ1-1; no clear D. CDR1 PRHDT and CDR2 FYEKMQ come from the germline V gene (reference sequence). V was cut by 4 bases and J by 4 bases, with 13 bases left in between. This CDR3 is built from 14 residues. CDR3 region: CASSSPDQSTEAFF. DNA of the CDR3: TGTGCCAGCAGCTCCCCAGACCAGAGCACTGAAGCTTTCTTT.

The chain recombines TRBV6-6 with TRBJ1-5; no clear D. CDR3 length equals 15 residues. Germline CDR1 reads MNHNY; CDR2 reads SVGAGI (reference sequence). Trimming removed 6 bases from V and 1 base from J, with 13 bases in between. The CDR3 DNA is TGTGCCAGCAGCCCCTACCCAATGAGCAATCAGCCCCAGCATTTT. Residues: CASSPYPMSNQPQHF.

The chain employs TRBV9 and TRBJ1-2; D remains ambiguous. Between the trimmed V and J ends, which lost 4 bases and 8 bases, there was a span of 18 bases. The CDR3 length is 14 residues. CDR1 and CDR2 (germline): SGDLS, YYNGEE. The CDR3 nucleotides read TGTGCCAGCAGCCCAGAAGTGGGGTTGGGAGGCTACACCTTC. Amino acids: CASSPEVGLGGYTF. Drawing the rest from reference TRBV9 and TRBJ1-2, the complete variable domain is DSGVTQTPKHLITATGQRVTLRCSPRSGDLSVYWYQQSLDQGLQFLIQYYNGEERAKGNILERFSAQQFPDLHSELNLSSLELGDSALYFCASSPEVGLGGYTFGSGTRLTVV.